The 12 T cell receptor beta chains in this list originate from one sample, sequenced in a study of cytotoxic CD8 clonotypes in ibrutinib-treated CLL. The data were produced by immunoSEQ multiplex PCR, yet TCRdb's version contains in-frame clones alone and is incomplete. The top ten hold less than 20% of the sample, which has roughly 250,000 clones, 60% to 75% seen once. The sequences come from PBMCs, collected after 24 months of ibrutinib treatment. The receptors originated from a human donor with chronic lymphocytic leukemia.

The genes are TRBV4-1 and TRBJ2-1; weak D call: TRBD2 (6 bases). This CDR3 is built from 16 residues. The ends were cut back, 0 bases at V and 15 bases at J, with 24 bases in the middle. Germline V lookup: CDR1 MGHRA, CDR2 YSYEKL. The CDR3 DNA follows: TGCGCCAGCAGCCAAGAACACGGAAAGACGTGGCGGGGTCTGTTCTTC. Protein: CASSQEHGKTWRGLFF.

The chain is built from TRBV10-3 and TRBJ1-1, with TRBD1 as a possible D gene (6 bases). This CDR3 contains 12 residues. With 6 bases removed from V and 10 bases from J, the gap between germline ends came to 15 bases. Germline V lookup: CDR1 ENHRY, CDR2 SYGVKD. The DNA of the CDR3 is TGTGCCATCAGGGACTCAGGGGACCGAGCTTTCTTT. This encodes CAIRDSGDRAFF.

This clone has just a few counts. The chain uses TRBV4-1 and TRBJ2-2; 7 bases fit TRBD1. Germline values: CDR1 MGHRA, CDR2 YSYEKL. With V trimmed by 4 bases and J by 7 bases, 6 bases remained unmatched. The CDR3 is 14 amino acids. CDR3 loop: CASSLETGIGELFF. The CDR3 DNA is TGCGCCAGCAGCCTAGAGACAGGGATCGGGGAGCTGTTTTTT.

The chain joins TRBV6-5 to TRBJ2-2, with 7 nucleotides matching TRBD2. After removal of 2 bases from V and 5 bases from J, the junction contained 8 bases not matched to a gene. Germline-derived CDR1 and CDR2 are MNHEY and SVGAGI. The CDR3 runs to 16 residues. CDR3 sequence reads: CASSYPPGGVTGELFF. In DNA form, the CDR3 reads TGTGCCAGCAGTTACCCCCCGGGAGGAGTTACCGGGGAGCTGTTTTTT.

Concerning this clone: A read error may produce the germline difference seen at one junction end. The rearrangement uses TRBV7-7 and TRBJ2-1, with 9 bases matching TRBD2. CDR3 length: 15 residues. Germline CDR1 SSHAT, CDR2 FNYEAQ (reference sequence). CDR3 bases: TGTGCTAGCAGCCCTGCGGGAGGGGAAAGGGGTGAGCAGTTCTTC. Its translation is CASSPAGGERGEQFF.

V is TRBV27 and J is TRBJ1-5; D is uncertain. V was shortened by 4 bases and J by 1 base, with 5 bases between the two germline ends. Germline values: CDR1 MNHEY, CDR2 SMNVEV (reference sequence). The CDR3 totals 13 residues. The CDR3 reads CASSWASNQPQHF. In DNA form, the CDR3 reads TGTGCCAGCAGTTGGGCCAGCAATCAGCCCCAGCATTTT.

The chain uses TRBV5-1 and TRBJ2-7, with D uncertain. Germline V CDR1 and CDR2: SGHRS, YFSETQ. Trimming stripped 3 bases from V and 7 bases from J, with 14 bases between. This CDR3 contains 13 residues. CDR3 protein: CASSYLEYGEQYF. The CDR3 DNA is TGCGCCAGCAGCTACCTCGAGTACGGGGAGCAGTACTTC.

The chain has TRBV30 and TRBJ1-5; D not certain. V lost 0 bases and J 5 bases, leaving 8 bases between the germline ends. The V gene's germline CDR1 is GTSNPN and CDR2 SVGIG (reference sequence). There are 13 residues in the CDR3. The CDR3 sequence is CAWSVGTDQPQHF. For the CDR3, the DNA is TGTGCCTGGAGTGTGGGTACCGATCAGCCCCAGCATTTT. Drawing the rest from reference TRBV30 and TRBJ1-5, the complete variable domain is SQTIHQWPATLVQPVGSPLSLECTVEGTSNPNLYWYRQAAGRGLQLLFYSVGIGQISSEVPQNLSASRPQDRQFILSSKKLLLSDSGFYLCAWSVGTDQPQHFGDGTRLSIL.

The V call is TRBV5-6, the J call TRBJ1-4; D might be TRBD1 (6 bases). V was shortened by 4 bases and J by 0 bases, with 7 bases between the two germline ends. The length of the CDR3 is 14 residues. The germline V gene encodes CDR1 SGHDT and CDR2 YYEEEE. The chain's CDR3 is CASSAGATNEKLFF. The CDR3 DNA follows: TGTGCCAGCAGCGCAGGGGCAACTAATGAAAAACTGTTTTTT.

The rearrangement uses TRBV6-6 and TRBJ1-2; D not resolved. In germline, CDR1 is MNHNY, CDR2 SVGAGI (reference sequence). The ends were cut back, 11 bases at V and 4 bases at J, with 20 bases in the middle. CDR3 size: 14 residues. DNA for the CDR3: TGTGCCTGCAAGAACTTAGGGTTTGGCTATGGCTACACCTTC. Its protein is CACKNLGFGYGYTF.

This rearrangement joins TRBV4-3 to TRBJ1-3, with D tentatively TRBD1 (6 bases). The germline CDR1 and CDR2 sequences are LGHNA and YSLEER. The CDR3 totals 15 residues. V lost 0 bases and J lost 2, with 8 bases in between. The CDR3 DNA reads as TGCGCCAGCAGCCAAGATGGGACAACTGGAAACACCATATATTTT. This encodes CASSQDGTTGNTIYF.

The rearrangement joins TRBV6-6 to TRBJ2-7, with 7 bases that match TRBD1. The CDR3 has 13 residues. Germline-derived CDR1 and CDR2 are MNHNY and SVGAGI (reference sequence). V trimming: 7 bases; J trimming: 3 bases; junction bases outside the gene matches: 6. CDR3 protein: CASTTNRGYEQYF. DNA for the CDR3: TGTGCCAGCACCACCAACAGGGGCTACGAGCAGTACTTC.